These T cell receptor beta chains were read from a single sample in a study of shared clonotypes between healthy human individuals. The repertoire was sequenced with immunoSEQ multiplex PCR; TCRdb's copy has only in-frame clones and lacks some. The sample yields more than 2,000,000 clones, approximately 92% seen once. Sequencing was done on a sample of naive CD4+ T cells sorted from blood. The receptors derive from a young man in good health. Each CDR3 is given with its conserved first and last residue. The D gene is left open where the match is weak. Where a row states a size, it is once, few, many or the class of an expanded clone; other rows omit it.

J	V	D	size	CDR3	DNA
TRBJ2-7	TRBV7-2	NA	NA	CASSRDTNEQYF	TGTGCCAGCAGTAGAGACACCAACGAGCAGTACTTC
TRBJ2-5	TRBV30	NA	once	CAWSPMVETQYF	TGTGCCTGGAGCCCAATGGTAGAGACCCAGTACTTC
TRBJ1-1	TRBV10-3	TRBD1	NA	CAISGAWAGGAEAFF	TGTGCCATCAGTGGGGCCTGGGCAGGGGGGGCTGAAGCTTTCTTT
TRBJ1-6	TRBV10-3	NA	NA	CAISESGRDNSPLHF	TGTGCCATCAGTGAGTCTGGGAGGGATAATTCACCCCTCCACTTT
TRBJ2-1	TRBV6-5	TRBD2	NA	CASSYSKSGGSGEQFF	TGTGCCAGCAGTTACTCGAAAAGCGGGGGGAGTGGTGAGCAGTTCTTC
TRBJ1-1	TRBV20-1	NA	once	CSASSLPEAFF	TGCAGTGCTAGTTCCCTCCCTGAAGCTTTCTTT
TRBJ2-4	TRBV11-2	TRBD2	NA	CASSLIAGVSTKNIQYF	TGTGCCAGCAGCTTAATAGCGGGAGTGAGCACCAAAAACATTCAGTACTTC
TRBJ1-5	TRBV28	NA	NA	CASRTDRYQPQHF	TGTGCCAGCAGGACAGACAGATATCAGCCCCAGCATTTT
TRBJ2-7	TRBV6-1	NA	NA	CASRGRQGGSYEQYF	TGTGCCAGCAGAGGACGACAGGGAGGTTCCTACGAGCAGTACTTC
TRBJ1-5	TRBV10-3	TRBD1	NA	CAISKDREGQPQHF	TGTGCCATCAGCAAGGACAGGGAGGGTCAGCCCCAGCATTTT
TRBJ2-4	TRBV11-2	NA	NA	CASTGGDIQYF	TGTGCCAGCACCGGTGGTGACATTCAGTACTTC
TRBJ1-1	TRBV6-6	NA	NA	CASSSLGVGTEAFF	TGTGCCAGCAGTTCCCTGGGGGTAGGGACTGAAGCTTTCTTT
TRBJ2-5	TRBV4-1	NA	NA	CASSQGGAETQYF	TGCGCCAGCAGCCAAGGGGGGGCCGAGACCCAGTACTTC
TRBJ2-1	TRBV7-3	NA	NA	CASSLNGQGTYNEQFF	TGTGCCAGCAGCTTAAATGGGCAGGGAACCTACAATGAGCAGTTCTTC
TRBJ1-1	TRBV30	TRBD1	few	CASNRGSTEAFF	TGTGCCTCAAACAGGGGCAGCACTGAAGCTTTCTTT
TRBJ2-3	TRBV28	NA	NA	CASNTGPPADTQYF	TGTGCCAGCAATACCGGGCCTCCGGCAGATACGCAGTATTTT
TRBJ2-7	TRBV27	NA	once	CASSLWDSYEQYF	TGTGCCAGCAGTTTGTGGGATTCCTACGAGCAGTACTTC
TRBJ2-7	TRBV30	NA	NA	CAWSVPSGGTYEQYF	TGTGCCTGGAGTGTACCTAGTGGGGGGACCTACGAGCAGTACTTC
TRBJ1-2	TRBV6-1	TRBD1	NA	CASRTGQNYGYTF	TGTGCCAGCAGGACAGGGCAAAACTATGGCTACACCTTC
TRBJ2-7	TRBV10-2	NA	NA	CASRDSAHEQYF	TGCGCCAGCAGGGACAGTGCCCACGAGCAGTACTTC
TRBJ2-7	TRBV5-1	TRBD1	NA	CASSLAPTGGTDEQYF	TGCGCCAGCAGCTTGGCTCCGACAGGGGGAACAGACGAGCAGTACTTC
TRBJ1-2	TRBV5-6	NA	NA	CASSFRQARGYTF	TGTGCCAGCAGCTTCCGGCAGGCACGGGGCTACACCTTC
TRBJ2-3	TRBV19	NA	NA	CASQREGAVTQYF	TGTGCCAGCCAGAGAGAGGGTGCTGTTACGCAGTATTTT
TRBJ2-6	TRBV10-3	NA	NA	CAISAREPGANVLTF	TGTGCCATCAGTGCTAGGGAACCTGGGGCCAACGTCCTGACTTTC
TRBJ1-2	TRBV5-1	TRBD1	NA	CASSFETGGLMRYTF	TGCGCCAGCAGCTTCGAGACAGGGGGATTGATGCGTTACACCTTC
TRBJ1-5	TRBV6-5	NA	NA	CASHAGNQPQHF	TGTGCCAGCCACGCGGGCAATCAGCCCCAGCATTTT
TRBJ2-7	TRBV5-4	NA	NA	CASREDLPTYEQYF	TGTGCCAGCAGGGAGGACCTGCCCACCTACGAGCAGTACTTC
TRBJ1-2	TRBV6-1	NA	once	CASSEGGPNYGYTF	TGTGCCAGCAGTGAAGGTGGGCCAAACTATGGCTACACCTTC
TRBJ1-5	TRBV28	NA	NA	CASTPRDLSNQPQHF	TGTGCCAGCACCCCCCGGGACTTAAGCAATCAGCCCCAGCATTTT
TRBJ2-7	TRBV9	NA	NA	CASSVDPGAREQYF	TGTGCCAGCAGCGTAGACCCGGGGGCGAGGGAGCAGTACTTC
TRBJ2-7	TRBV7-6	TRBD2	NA	CASSLLGAGASYEQYF	TGTGCCAGCAGCTTACTCGGGGCGGGAGCCTCCTACGAGCAGTACTTC
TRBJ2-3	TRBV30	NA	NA	CAWSSGPSTDTQYF	TGTGCCTGGAGCTCGGGGCCTAGCACAGATACGCAGTATTTT
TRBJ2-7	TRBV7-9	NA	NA	CASSLGGVPDF	TGTGCCAGCAGCTTAGGAGGGGTTCCGGACTTC
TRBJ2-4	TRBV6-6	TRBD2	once	CASSTPSGRGNIQYF	TGTGCCAGCAGTACCCCTAGCGGGAGAGGAAACATTCAGTACTTC
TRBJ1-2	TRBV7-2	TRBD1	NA	CASSSGQGRVGYTF	TGTGCCAGCAGCTCTGGACAGGGGCGAGTTGGCTACACCTTC
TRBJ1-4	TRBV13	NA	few	CASSPPAEEKLFF	TGTGCCAGCAGCCCTCCCGCGGAGGAAAAACTGTTTTTT
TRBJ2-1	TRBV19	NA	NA	CASHSTGLSYNEQFF	TGTGCCAGCCATTCTACAGGACTCTCCTACAATGAGCAGTTCTTC
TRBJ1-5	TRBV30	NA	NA	CADSQPQHF	TGTGCCGACTCTCAGCCCCAGCATTTT
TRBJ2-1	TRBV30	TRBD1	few	CAWSAGQGHYNEQFF	TGTGCCTGGAGCGCAGGACAGGGACACTACAATGAGCAGTTCTTC
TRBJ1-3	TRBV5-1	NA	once	CASSSLGFSGNTIYF	TGCGCCAGCAGCTCCCTAGGGTTCTCTGGAAACACCATATATTTT
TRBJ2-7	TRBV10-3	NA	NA	CAIGPQGFEQYF	TGTGCCATCGGCCCGCAGGGGTTCGAGCAGTACTTC
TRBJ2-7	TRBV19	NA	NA	CASSTPGLHYEQYF	TGTGCCAGTAGTACCCCGGGACTCCACTACGAGCAGTACTTC
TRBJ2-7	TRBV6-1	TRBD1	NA	CASTEGQGGRDEQYF	TGTGCCAGCACTGAGGGACAGGGGGGTCGGGACGAGCAGTACTTC
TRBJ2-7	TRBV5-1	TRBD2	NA	CASSSTSGSYEQYF	TGCGCCAGCAGCTCGACTAGCGGGTCGTACGAGCAGTACTTC
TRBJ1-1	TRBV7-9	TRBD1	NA	CASSPLDREGTEAFF	TGTGCCAGCAGCCCCTTGGACAGGGAGGGAACTGAAGCTTTCTTT
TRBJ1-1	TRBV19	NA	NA	CASSINRNTEAFF	TGTGCCAGTAGTATTAACAGAAACACTGAAGCTTTCTTT
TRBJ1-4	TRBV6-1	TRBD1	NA	CASSGRQGGRNEKLFF	TGTGCCAGCAGTGGGAGGCAGGGGGGACGTAATGAAAAACTGTTTTTT
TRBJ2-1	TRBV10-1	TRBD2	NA	CASSVGGYTPWGQFF	TGCGCCAGCAGTGTGGGGGGGTACACACCCTGGGGGCAGTTCTTC
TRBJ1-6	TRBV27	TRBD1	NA	CASSAATGGEDSPLHF	TGTGCCAGCAGTGCGGCGACAGGGGGCGAAGATTCACCCCTCCACTTT
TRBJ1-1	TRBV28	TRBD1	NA	CASSSGGGNTEAFF	TGTGCCAGCAGCTCAGGGGGGGGAAACACTGAAGCTTTCTTT
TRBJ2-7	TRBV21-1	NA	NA	CASGSRGCGYEQYF	TGTGCCAGCGGTTCTCGGGGGTGCGGCTACGAGCAGTACTTC
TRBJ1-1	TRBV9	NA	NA	CASKPNPGNTEAFF	TGTGCCAGCAAACCGAACCCGGGGAACACTGAAGCTTTCTTT